The subject of this entry is one TCR beta chain. This sample was taken from a study of T cells after somatic rescue of genetic block. V was shortened by 5 bases and J by 6 bases, with 11 bases between the two germline ends. The CDR3 extends over 13 amino acids. CDR1 and CDR2 (germline): SGHRS, YFSETQ. Produced via immunoSEQ multiplex PCR; TCRdb's table is partial and in-frame only. Seen here are some 15,000 clones, about 70% observed once, and the top ten hold 13% to 15%. Specimen: peripheral blood mononuclear cells (PBMCs). This TCR was sampled from a boy between 5 and 17 years old. This rearrangement joins TRBV5-1 to TRBJ1-4, with D uncertain. The CDR3 bases are TGCGCCAGCAGTGTGACCAAGGATGAAAAACTGTTTTTT. Translation gives CASSVTKDEKLFF.